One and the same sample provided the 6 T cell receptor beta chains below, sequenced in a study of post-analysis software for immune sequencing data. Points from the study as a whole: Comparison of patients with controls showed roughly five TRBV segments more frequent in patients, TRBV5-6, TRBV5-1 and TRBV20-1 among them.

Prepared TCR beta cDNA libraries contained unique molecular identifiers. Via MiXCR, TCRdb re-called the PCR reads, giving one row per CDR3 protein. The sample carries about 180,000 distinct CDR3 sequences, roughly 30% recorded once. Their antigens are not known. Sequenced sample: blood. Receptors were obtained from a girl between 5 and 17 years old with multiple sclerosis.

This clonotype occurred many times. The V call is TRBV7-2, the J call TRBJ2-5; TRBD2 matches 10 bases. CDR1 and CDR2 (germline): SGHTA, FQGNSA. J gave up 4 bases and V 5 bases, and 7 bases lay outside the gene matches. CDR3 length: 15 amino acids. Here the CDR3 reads CASSPLAGGTETQYF. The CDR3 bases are TGTGCCAGCAGCCCGTTAGCGGGAGGAACAGAGACCCAGTACTTC.

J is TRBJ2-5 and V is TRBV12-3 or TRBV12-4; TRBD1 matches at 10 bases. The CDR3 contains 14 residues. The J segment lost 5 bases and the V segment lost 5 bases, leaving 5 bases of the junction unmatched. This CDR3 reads CASSGTGVVETQYF. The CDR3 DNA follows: TGTGCCAGCAGTGGGACAGGGGTGGTGGAGACCCAGTACTTC.

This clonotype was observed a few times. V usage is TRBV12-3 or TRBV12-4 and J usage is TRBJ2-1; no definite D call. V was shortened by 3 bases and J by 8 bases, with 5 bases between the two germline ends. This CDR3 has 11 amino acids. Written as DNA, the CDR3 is TGTGCCAGCAGTTTTCACCATGAGCAGTTCTTC. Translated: CASSFHHEQFF.

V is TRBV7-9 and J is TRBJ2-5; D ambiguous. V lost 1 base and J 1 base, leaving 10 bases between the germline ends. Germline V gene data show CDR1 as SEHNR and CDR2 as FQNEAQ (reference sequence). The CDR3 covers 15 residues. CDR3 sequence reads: CASSLGGGIQETQYF. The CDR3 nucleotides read TGTGCCAGCAGCTTAGGAGGTGGAATCCAAGAGACCCAGTACTTC.

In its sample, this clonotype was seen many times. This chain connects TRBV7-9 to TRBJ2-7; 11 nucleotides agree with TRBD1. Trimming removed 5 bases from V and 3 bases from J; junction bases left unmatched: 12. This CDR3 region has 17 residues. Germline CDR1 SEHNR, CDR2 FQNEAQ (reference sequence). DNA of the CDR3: TGTGCCAGCAGCGCACCCAGGACAGGGGGCCCGCTCTACGAGCAGTACTTC. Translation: CASSAPRTGGPLYEQYF.

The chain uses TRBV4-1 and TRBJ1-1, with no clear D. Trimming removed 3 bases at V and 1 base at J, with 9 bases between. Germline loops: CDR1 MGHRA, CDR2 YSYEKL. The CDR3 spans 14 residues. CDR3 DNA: TGCGCCAGCAGCCACGCCGGGGAGAACACTGAAGCTTTCTTT. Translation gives CASSHAGENTEAFF.